This T cell receptor beta chain was captured in a study of tumor-infiltrating lymphocytes in primary liver carcinoma. In the study overall: Donors had hepatocellular carcinoma or combined HCC and intrahepatic cholangiocarcinoma.

A constant-region primer served to make TCR beta cDNA from roughly 480 ng total RNA. For TCR beta, libraries were produced by three nested multiplex PCR rounds using slightly modified ARM-PCR. A C-beta reverse primer was combined with TRBV1-TRBV30 forward primers in the first two PCR rounds, and each round had 10 cycles. Via MiXCR, TCRdb re-called the multiplex PCR reads, giving one row per CDR3 protein. The sample includes about 99,000 distinct CDR3 sequences, 55% to 70% seen only once; the top ten take 9.5%. Joint extraction of RNA and DNA used 20-30 mg of bulk tissue that was unsorted. CDR3 size: 15 residues. Trimming cost V 2 bases and J 5 bases, with 18 bases left between them. From germline, CDR1 is DFQATT and CDR2 SNEGSKA (reference sequence).

The sequence came from a woman aged 55-70 years with primary liver carcinoma and hepatitis B virus infection. This chain connects TRBV20-1 to TRBJ1-1; a weak D match, TRBD1 (6 bases). The specimen was liver tumor tissue from sampling region 5. The subset: tumor region T5, tumor centre. CDR3 coding DNA: TGCAGTGCTAGAAGGTATTCCAGGGGCCAGACTGAAGCTTTCTTT. Its protein is CSARRYSRGQTEAFF.